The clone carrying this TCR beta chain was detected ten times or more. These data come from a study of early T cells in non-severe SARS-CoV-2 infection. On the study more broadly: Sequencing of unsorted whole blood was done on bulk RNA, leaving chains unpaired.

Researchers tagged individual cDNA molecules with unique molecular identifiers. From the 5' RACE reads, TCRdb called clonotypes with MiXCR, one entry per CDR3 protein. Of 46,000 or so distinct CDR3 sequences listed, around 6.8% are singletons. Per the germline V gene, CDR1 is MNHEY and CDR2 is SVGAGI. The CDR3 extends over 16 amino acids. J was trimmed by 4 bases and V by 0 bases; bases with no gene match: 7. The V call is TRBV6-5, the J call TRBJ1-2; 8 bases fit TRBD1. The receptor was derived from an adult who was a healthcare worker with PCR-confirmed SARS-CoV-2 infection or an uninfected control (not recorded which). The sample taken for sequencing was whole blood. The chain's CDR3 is CASSYSWTGQVYGYTF. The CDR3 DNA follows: TGTGCCAGCAGTTACTCGTGGACAGGGCAGGTCTATGGCTACACCTTC.